This TCR beta chain was captured by sequencing in a study of CD8 T cells in Susac syndrome. Study outcomes and limitations: By the study's own acknowledgment, its TCR sequencing and HLA analysis included relatively few individuals.

Turning to this clonotype: Its antigen is currently unknown.

From blood CD8+ and CD4+ T cells, TCR beta sequences were generated. Both CD4+ and CD8+ T cells were negatively isolated, and TEMRA cells underwent FACS enrichment. Reverse transcription of about 0.45 to 1 ug RNA was performed with random hexamers. The TCR beta CDR3 was amplified by immunoSEQ multiplex PCR across 54 Vbeta, 13 Jbeta. In TCRdb, the immunoSEQ multiplex PCR reads were re-called with MiXCR into one record per CDR3 protein. The data show a few hundred thousand distinct CDR3 sequences, with more than 80% seen just once and around 0.12% held by the top ten. V lost 4 bases and J lost 1, with 27 bases in between. The CDR3 length is 20 residues. Germline loops: CDR1 LNHDA, CDR2 SQIVND (reference sequence).

The chain is built from TRBV19 and TRBJ2-3; D may be TRBD1 (5 bases). The sequence was collected from a human donor with multiple sclerosis. The sequenced sample was CD8+ T cells from PBMCs. The CDR3 reads CASSTPNDSKHIFGTDTQYF. The CDR3 DNA follows: TGTGCCAGTAGTACTCCCAACGACAGTAAGCACATATTTGGCACAGATACGCAGTATTTT.